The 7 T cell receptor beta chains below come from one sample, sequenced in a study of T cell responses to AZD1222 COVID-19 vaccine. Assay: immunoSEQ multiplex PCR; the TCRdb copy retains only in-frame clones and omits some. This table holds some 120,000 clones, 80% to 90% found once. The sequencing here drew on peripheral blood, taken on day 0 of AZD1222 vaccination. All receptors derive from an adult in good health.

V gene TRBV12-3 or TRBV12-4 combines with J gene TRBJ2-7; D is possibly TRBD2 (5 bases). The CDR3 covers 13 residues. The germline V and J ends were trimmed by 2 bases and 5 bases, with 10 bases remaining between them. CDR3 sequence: CASSLTGVNEQYF. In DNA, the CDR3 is TGTGCCAGCAGTTTAACCGGGGTCAACGAGCAGTACTTC.

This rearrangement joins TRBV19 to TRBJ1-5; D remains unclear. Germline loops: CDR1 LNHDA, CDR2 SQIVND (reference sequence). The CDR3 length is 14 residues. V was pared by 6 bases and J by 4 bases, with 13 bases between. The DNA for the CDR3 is TGTGCCAGTAGGGAAGCAGAAAGGAATCAGCCCCAGCATTTT. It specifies CASREAERNQPQHF.

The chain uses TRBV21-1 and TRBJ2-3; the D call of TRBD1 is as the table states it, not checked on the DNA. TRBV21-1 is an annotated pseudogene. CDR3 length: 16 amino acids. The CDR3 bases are TGTGCCAGCAGCCCGGGACAGTACGCTAAATTCGATACGCAGTATTTT. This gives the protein CASSPGQYAKFDTQYF.

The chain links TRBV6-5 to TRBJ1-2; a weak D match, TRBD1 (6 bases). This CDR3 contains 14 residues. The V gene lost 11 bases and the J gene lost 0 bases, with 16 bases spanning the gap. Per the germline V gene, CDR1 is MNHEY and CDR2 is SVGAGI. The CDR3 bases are TGTGCCGGATCCGCGGGGGGGCCTAACTATGGCTACACCTTC. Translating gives CAGSAGGPNYGYTF.

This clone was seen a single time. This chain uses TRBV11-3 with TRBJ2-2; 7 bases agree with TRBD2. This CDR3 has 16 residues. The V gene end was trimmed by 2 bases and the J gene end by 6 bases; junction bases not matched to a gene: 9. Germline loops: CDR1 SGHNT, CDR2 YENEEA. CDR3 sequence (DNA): TGTGCCAGCAGCTTACCCCGAGGACTAGGGGCCGGGGAGCTGTTTTTT. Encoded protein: CASSLPRGLGAGELFF.

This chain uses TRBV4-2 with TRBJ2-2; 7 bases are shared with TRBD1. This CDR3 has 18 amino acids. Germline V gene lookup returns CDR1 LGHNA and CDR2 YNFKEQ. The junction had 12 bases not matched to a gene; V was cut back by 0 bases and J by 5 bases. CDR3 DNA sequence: TGTGCCAGCAGCCAAGATGAGGGGACAGCTATTTTAACCGGGGAGCTGTTTTTT. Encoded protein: CASSQDEGTAILTGELFF.

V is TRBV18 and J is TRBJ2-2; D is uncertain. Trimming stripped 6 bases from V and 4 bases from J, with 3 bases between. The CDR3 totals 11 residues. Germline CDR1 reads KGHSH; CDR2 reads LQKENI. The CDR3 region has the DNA TGTGCCAGCTCCCGCACCGGGGAGCTGTTTTTT. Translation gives CASSRTGELFF.